The next 26 T cell receptor beta chains were all read from a single sample in a study of blood T cell repertoires in COVID-19. TCRdb keeps only in-frame clones here, not all; method: immunoSEQ multiplex PCR. The sample has just over 650,000 clones; 70% to 90% are singletons. The sample taken for sequencing was peripheral blood. These receptors originate from a young woman with acute or convalescent COVID-19.

The V call is TRBV5-1, the J call TRBJ2-3; D is unresolved. Germline CDR1 is SGHRS and CDR2 is YFSETQ. The CDR3 sequence is 14 residues long. Trimming pared 0 bases from V and 3 bases from J, leaving 8 bases between. The CDR3 DNA reads TGCGCCAGCAGCTTGGTTAGCCGTACAGATACGCAGTATTTT. Amino acids: CASSLVSRTDTQYF. The whole variable domain, filled in from reference TRBV5-1 and TRBJ2-3, reads KAGVTQTPRYLIKTRGQQVTLSCSPISGHRSVSWYQQTPGQGLQFLFEYFSETQRNKGNFPGRFSGRQFSNSRSEMNVSTLELGDSALYLCASSLVSRTDTQYFGPGTRLTVL.

Regarding this clone: The same CDR3 is also encoded by other DNA sequences in this sample. J is TRBJ1-2 and V is TRBV12-3 or TRBV12-4, with a weak D call TRBD1 (5 bases). V lost 6 bases to trimming and J lost 3 bases, with 11 bases between them. CDR3 length: 13 residues. CDR3 nucleotide sequence: TGTGCCAGCAGCCCACAGGTCTACTATGGCTACACCTTC. Protein product: CASSPQVYYGYTF.

This rearrangement joins TRBV10-3 to TRBJ1-2; no reliable D call. This CDR3 spans 12 amino acids. Trimming took 4 bases from V and 3 from J, leaving 6 bases between them. CDR1 ENHRY and CDR2 SYGVKD come from the germline V gene. The CDR3 coding sequence is TGTGCCATCAGTGCTCAGGACTATGGCTACACCTTC. Translated: CAISAQDYGYTF.

The V and J genes are TRBV4-1 and TRBJ1-3, with D perhaps matching TRBD1 (6 bases). There are 16 residues in the CDR3. Germline V gene lookup returns CDR1 MGHRA and CDR2 YSYEKL. Trimming stripped 4 bases from V and 0 bases from J, with 13 bases between. CDR3 region: CASSPWQGSSGNTIYF. DNA of the CDR3: TGCGCCAGCAGCCCATGGCAGGGGAGCTCTGGAAACACCATATATTTT.

The rearrangement joins TRBV7-8 to TRBJ2-7; TRBD1 aligns across 7 bases. Germline trimming cut 1 base from V and 2 bases from J; bases unmatched to any gene: 5. The germline gives CDR1 SGHVS, CDR2 FQNEAQ. The CDR3 extends over 15 amino acids. The CDR3 DNA follows: TGTGCCAGCAGCTTAGGTTCAGGGGGACCCTACGAGCAGTACTTC. Translated: CASSLGSGGPYEQYF.

V usage is TRBV7-9 and J usage is TRBJ1-2, with 10 nucleotides matching TRBD1. V trimming: 1 base; J trimming: 8 bases; junction bases outside the gene matches: 7. There are 15 residues in the CDR3. Germline lookup yields CDR1 SEHNR and CDR2 FQNEAQ (reference sequence). The DNA for the CDR3 is TGTGCCAGCAGCTTAGGCGGACAGGGGGAGGAAGGCTACACCTTC. This translates into CASSLGGQGEEGYTF.

The rearrangement joins TRBV27 to TRBJ1-2, with D perhaps matching TRBD1 (6 bases). V dropped 3 bases and J dropped 7 bases, with 15 bases sitting between them. Germline CDR1 reads MNHEY; CDR2 reads SMNVEV (reference sequence). This CDR3 spans 14 amino acids. CDR3 amino acids: CASSFEPGVGGYTF. CDR3 in DNA: TGTGCCAGCAGTTTTGAACCAGGGGTAGGTGGCTACACCTTC.

The chain is built from TRBV6-5 and TRBJ2-5; D perhaps matches TRBD2 (6 bases). The CDR3 runs to 11 residues. Deletions cut 8 bases from V and 5 bases from J, with 9 bases between. Germline V gene lookup returns CDR1 MNHEY and CDR2 SVGAGI. The DNA for the CDR3 is TGTGCCAGCTCGGGGAGGGAGACCCAGTACTTC. Encoded protein: CASSGRETQYF.

The chain combines TRBV10-3 with TRBJ2-7; maybe TRBD2 (5 bases). CDR3 size: 13 residues. Per the germline V gene, CDR1 is ENHRY and CDR2 is SYGVKD. With 2 bases removed from V and 2 bases from J, the gap between germline ends came to 7 bases. The DNA of the CDR3 is TGTGCCATCAGTGAGAGGGAGACCTACGAGCAGTACTTC. Translated, it gives CAISERETYEQYF.

V is TRBV21-1 and J is TRBJ2-7; TRBD1 is taken as the D call from the table, unchecked against the DNA. TRBV21-1 is deemed a pseudogene. This CDR3 contains 14 residues. CDR3 region: CARLRDSLTYEQYF. DNA of the CDR3: TGTGCCAGACTACGGGACAGTTTAACCTACGAGCAGTACTTC.

This clone was counted a few times. The rearrangement links TRBV7-2 to TRBJ1-6, with D unresolved. The CDR3 spans 14 residues. Germline V lookup: CDR1 SGHTA, CDR2 FQGNSA. The V end was cut by 4 bases, the J end by 0 bases, with 4 bases between. CDR3 in amino acids: CASSYSSYNSPLHF. The CDR3 bases are TGTGCCAGCAGCTATAGCTCCTATAATTCACCCCTCCACTTT.

V and J are TRBV9 and TRBJ1-1; a possible D gene is TRBD1 (5 bases). Germline lookup yields CDR1 SGDLS and CDR2 YYNGEE. The CDR3 runs to 12 residues. The CDR3 is CAPGLGRAEAFF. The CDR3 DNA sequence: TGTGCTCCGGGGCTGGGGAGGGCTGAAGCTTTCTTT.

DNA of the CDR3: TGTGCCAGCAGTGTAGGGCTCTCTAGCAGGGAGCAGTACTTC. Translated: CASSVGLSSREQYF. The chain employs TRBV27 and TRBJ2-7, with TRBD2 as a possible D gene (5 bases). The CDR3 length is 14 residues. V was pared by 5 bases and J by 7 bases, with 18 bases between. CDR1 MNHEY and CDR2 SMNVEV come from the germline V gene (reference sequence).

A single count supports this clone. This chain joins TRBV4-1 and TRBJ1-2; D unresolved. CDR3 size: 15 residues. Germline CDR1 is MGHRA and CDR2 is YSYEKL. Trimming took off 4 bases at V and 4 bases at J, with 16 bases between the two ends. The CDR3 spells CASSLRGVGSYGYTF. As DNA, the CDR3 is TGCGCCAGCAGCCTACGGGGAGTAGGAAGCTATGGCTACACCTTC.

J is TRBJ1-2 and V is TRBV29-1; TRBD1 matches at 7 bases. CDR3 length: 13 residues. V lost 1 base and J lost 4; bases outside the gene matches: 3. Germline CDR1 is SQVTM and CDR2 is ANQGSEA. CDR3 nucleotide sequence: TGCAGCGTTGAAGGGGGACAGCTCTATGGCTACACCTTC. This encodes CSVEGGQLYGYTF.

The gene calls are TRBV3-1 (or the pseudogene TRBV3-2) and TRBJ2-1, with TRBD2 as a possible D gene (6 bases). The V gene lost 1 base and the J gene lost 1 base, with 8 bases spanning the gap. This CDR3 spans 15 amino acids. CDR1 is LGHDT and CDR2 is YNNKEL in the germline V gene (reference sequence). In DNA form, the CDR3 reads TGTGCCAGCAGCCAAGCGGGAGAGTCCTACAATGAGCAGTTCTTC. Translated: CASSQAGESYNEQFF.

J is TRBJ1-6 and V is TRBV5-6; TRBD1 matches at 8 bases. This CDR3 comprises 15 residues. Germline V gene lookup returns CDR1 SGHDT and CDR2 YYEEEE. V dropped 0 bases and J dropped 8; count of bases not matched to a gene: 4. Here the CDR3 reads CASSLGLTGDSPLHF. Written as DNA, the CDR3 is TGTGCCAGCAGCTTGGGTCTGACAGGGGATTCACCCCTCCACTTT.

This chain joins TRBV24-1 and TRBJ2-1, with D tentatively TRBD2 (5 bases). The V gene's germline CDR1 is KGHDR and CDR2 SFDVKD. V was shortened by 3 bases and J by 5 bases, with 19 bases between the two germline ends. The CDR3 totals 17 residues. The CDR3 spells CATSDPWANGVDNEQFF. The CDR3 coding sequence is TGTGCCACCAGTGATCCCTGGGCGAACGGGGTTGACAATGAGCAGTTCTTC.

V usage is TRBV3-1 (or the pseudogene TRBV3-2) and J usage is TRBJ2-1, with D possibly TRBD2 on 7 matching bases. The V end was cut by 4 bases, the J end by 7 bases, with 17 bases between. The V gene's germline CDR1 is LGHDT and CDR2 YNNKEL (reference sequence). This CDR3 region has 15 residues. CDR3 sequence: CASSLGWGGRNEQFF. Here the CDR3 DNA reads TGTGCCAGCAGCCTAGGCTGGGGGGGCCGTAATGAGCAGTTCTTC.

CDR3 bases: TGCGCCAGCAGCCAAGGTGTCGGGGGGAACACCATATATTTT. It specifies CASSQGVGGNTIYF. The chain links TRBV4-3 to TRBJ1-3, with a tentative D call TRBD1 (5 bases). Germline V gives CDR1 LGHNA, CDR2 YSLEER. CDR3 length: 14 residues. Trimming shortened V by 1 base and J by 7 bases, and 11 bases separated the two germline ends.

The chain joins TRBV7-6 to TRBJ1-6; D is ambiguous. Germline lookup yields CDR1 SGHVS and CDR2 FNYEAQ. The CDR3 has 13 amino acids. V was shortened by 6 bases and J by 8 bases, with 11 bases between the two germline ends. The DNA of the CDR3 is TGTGCCAGCAGAGCTTATGGTGATTCACCCCTCCACTTT. Its protein product is CASRAYGDSPLHF.

The rearrangement joins TRBV5-4 to TRBJ1-2; TRBD1 might be the D (5 bases). Germline CDR1 and CDR2: SGHNT and YYREEE (reference sequence). V was shortened by 1 base and J by 4 bases, with 11 bases between the two germline ends. The CDR3 length is 14 residues. The CDR3 reads CASSLSRQPYGYTF. CDR3 bases: TGTGCCAGCAGCTTGTCCCGACAGCCCTATGGCTACACCTTC.

The genes are TRBV7-6 and TRBJ2-7; 11 nucleotides agree with TRBD1. This CDR3 has 14 amino acids. Germline lookup yields CDR1 SGHVS and CDR2 FNYEAQ. The junction had 2 bases not matched to a gene; V was cut back by 5 bases and J by 2 bases. CDR3 in DNA: TGTGCCAGCAGCCCGGGACAGGGGGCCTACGAGCAGTACTTC. It translates to CASSPGQGAYEQYF.

This sequence joins TRBV5-6 and TRBJ1-6, with D perhaps TRBD1 (6 bases). The CDR3 consists of 17 residues. Per germline, CDR1 SGHDT and CDR2 YYEEEE. Trimming took 4 bases from V and 0 from J, leaving 14 bases between them. CDR3 in DNA: TGTGCCAGCAGCATTTACAGGGAGAGCTCCTATAATTCACCCCTCCACTTT. Translated: CASSIYRESSYNSPLHF.

This clone was seen once. V is TRBV27 and J is TRBJ1-5; a possible D gene is TRBD1 (6 bases). The CDR3 loop spans 15 amino acids. The germline V gene has CDR1 MNHEY and CDR2 SMNVEV (reference sequence). Trimming cost V 5 bases and J 0 bases, with 11 bases left between them. The CDR3 sequence is CASSPTGSSNQPQHF. CDR3 sequence (DNA): TGTGCCAGCAGTCCAACAGGGAGTAGCAATCAGCCCCAGCATTTT.

V usage is TRBV12-3 or TRBV12-4 and J usage is TRBJ2-3; a possible D gene is TRBD1 (5 bases). The CDR3 has 13 amino acids. V lost 10 bases and J lost 5, with 16 bases in between. The CDR3 loop is CANARWGGDTQYF. As DNA, the CDR3 is TGTGCCAACGCCCGCTGGGGCGGAGATACGCAGTATTTT.